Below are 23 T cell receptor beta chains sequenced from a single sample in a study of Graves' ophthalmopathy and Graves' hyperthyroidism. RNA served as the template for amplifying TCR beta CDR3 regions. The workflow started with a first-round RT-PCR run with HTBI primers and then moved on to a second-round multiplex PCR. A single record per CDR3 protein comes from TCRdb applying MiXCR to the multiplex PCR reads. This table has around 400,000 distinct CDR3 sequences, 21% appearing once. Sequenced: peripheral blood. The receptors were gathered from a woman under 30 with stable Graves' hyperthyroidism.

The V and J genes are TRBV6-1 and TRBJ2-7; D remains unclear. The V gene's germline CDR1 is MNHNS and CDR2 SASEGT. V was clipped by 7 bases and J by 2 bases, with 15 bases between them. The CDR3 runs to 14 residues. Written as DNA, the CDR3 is TGTGCCAGCACCCCAGTGGGGTTACCCTACGAGCAGTACTTC. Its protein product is CASTPVGLPYEQYF.

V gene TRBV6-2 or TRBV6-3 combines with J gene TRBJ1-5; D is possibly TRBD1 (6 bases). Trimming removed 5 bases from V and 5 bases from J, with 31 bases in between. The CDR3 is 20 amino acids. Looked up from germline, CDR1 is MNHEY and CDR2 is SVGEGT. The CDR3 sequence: CASSPSHRMGFLRGYQPQHF. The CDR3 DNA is TGTGCCAGCAGTCCCAGTCACAGAATGGGTTTTCTGAGGGGGTATCAGCCCCAGCATTTT.

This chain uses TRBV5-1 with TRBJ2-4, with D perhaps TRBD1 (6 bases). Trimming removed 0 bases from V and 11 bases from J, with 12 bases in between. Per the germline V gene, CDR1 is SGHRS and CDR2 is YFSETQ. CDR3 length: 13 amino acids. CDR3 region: CASSLAQGYVQYF. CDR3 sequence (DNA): TGCGCCAGCAGCTTGGCCCAGGGGTACGTTCAGTACTTC.

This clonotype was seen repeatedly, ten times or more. Here the CDR3 DNA reads TGTGCCATCAACCGCGAAGGGTATGGCTACACCTTC. Residues: CAINREGYGYTF. The genes are TRBV10-3 and TRBJ1-2, with unresolved D. The germline V gene has CDR1 ENHRY and CDR2 SYGVKD. The CDR3 runs to 12 residues. The V and J ends lost 7 bases and 5 bases respectively, with 11 bases between them.

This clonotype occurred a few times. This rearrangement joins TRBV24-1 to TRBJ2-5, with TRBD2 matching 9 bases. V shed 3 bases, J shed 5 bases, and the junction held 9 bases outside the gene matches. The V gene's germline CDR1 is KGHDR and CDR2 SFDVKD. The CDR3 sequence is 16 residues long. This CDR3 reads CATSDDAGGPFETQYF. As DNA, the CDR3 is TGTGCCACCAGTGATGACGCGGGAGGGCCATTTGAGACCCAGTACTTC.

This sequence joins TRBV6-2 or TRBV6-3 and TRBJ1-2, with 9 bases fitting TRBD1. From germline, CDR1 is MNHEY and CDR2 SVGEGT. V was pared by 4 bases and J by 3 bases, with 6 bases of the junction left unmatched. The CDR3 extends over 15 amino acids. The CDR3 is CASSSRDRVDYGYTF. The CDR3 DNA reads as TGTGCCAGCAGTTCCCGGGACAGGGTCGACTATGGCTACACCTTC.

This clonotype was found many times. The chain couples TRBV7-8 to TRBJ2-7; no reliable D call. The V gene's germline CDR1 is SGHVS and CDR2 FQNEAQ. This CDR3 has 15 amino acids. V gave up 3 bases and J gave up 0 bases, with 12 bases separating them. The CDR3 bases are TGTGCCAGCAGCTTGGGCCTAAAGCCCTCCTACGAGCAGTACTTC. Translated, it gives CASSLGLKPSYEQYF.

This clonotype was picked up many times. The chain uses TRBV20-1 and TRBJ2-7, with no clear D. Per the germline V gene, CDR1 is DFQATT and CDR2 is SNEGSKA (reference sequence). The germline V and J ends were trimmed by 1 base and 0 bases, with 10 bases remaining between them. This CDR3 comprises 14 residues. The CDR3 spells CSARGTAFSYEQYF. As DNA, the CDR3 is TGCAGTGCTAGAGGTACAGCCTTCTCCTACGAGCAGTACTTC.

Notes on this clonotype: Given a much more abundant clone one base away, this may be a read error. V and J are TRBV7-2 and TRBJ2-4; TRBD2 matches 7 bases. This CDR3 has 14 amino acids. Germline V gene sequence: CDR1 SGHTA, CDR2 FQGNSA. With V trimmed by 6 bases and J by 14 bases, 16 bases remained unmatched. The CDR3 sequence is CASSSKRGLYEKYF. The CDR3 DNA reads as TGTGCCAGCAGTTCTAAGCGGGGACTCTACGAGAAGTACTTC.

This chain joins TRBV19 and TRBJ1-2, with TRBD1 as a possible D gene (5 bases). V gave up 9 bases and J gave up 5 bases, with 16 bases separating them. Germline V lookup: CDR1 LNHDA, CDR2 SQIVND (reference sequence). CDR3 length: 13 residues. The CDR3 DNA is TGTGCCAGCAGCAGGGAAAGGGTGTATGGCTACACCTTC. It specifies CASSRERVYGYTF.

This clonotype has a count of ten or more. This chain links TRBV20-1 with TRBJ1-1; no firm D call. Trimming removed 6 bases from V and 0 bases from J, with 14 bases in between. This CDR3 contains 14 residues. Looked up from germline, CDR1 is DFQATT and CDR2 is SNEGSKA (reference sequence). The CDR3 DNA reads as TGCAGTGCCACTCCCGACGGTTTGAACACTGAAGCTTTCTTT. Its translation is CSATPDGLNTEAFF.

The DNA of the CDR3 is TGTGCCAGCTCACCCACAGGGATGGGATTCTCTGGGGCCAACGTCCTGACTTTC. It is translated as CASSPTGMGFSGANVLTF. The chain joins TRBV18 to TRBJ2-6, with D tentatively TRBD1 (6 bases). Germline V lookup: CDR1 KGHSH, CDR2 LQKENI. The CDR3 length is 18 residues. V was shortened by 3 bases and J by 0 bases, with 15 bases between the two germline ends.

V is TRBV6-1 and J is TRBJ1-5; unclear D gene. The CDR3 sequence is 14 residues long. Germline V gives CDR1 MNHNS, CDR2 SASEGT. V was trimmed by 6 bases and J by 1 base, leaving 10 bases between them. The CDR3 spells CASSQHLSNQPQHF. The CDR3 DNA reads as TGTGCCAGCAGCCAACATCTAAGCAATCAGCCCCAGCATTTT.

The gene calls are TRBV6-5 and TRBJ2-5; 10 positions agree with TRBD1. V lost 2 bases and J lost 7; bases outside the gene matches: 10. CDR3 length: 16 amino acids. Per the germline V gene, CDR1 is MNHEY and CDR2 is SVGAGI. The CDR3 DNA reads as TGTGCCAGCAGTTACCACCCGGGACAGGGGCCAGGGACCCAGTACTTC. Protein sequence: CASSYHPGQGPGTQYF.

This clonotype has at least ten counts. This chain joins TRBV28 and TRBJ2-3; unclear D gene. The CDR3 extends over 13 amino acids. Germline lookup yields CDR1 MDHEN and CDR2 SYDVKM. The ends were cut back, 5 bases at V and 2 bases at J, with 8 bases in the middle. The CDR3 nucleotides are TGTGCCAGCAGTGAGATGATCACAGATACGCAGTATTTT. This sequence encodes CASSEMITDTQYF.

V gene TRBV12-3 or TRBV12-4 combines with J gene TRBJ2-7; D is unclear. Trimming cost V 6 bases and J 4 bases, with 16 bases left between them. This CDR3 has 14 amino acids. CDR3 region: CASSQAGVGYEQYF. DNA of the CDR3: TGTGCCAGCAGCCAAGCTGGGGTCGGTTACGAGCAGTACTTC.

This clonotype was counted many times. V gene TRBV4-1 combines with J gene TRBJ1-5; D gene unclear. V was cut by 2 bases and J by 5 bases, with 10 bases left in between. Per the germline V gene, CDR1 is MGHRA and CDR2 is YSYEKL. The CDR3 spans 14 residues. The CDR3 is CASSQTSGHQPQHF. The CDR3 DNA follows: TGCGCCAGCAGCCAAACATCCGGTCATCAGCCCCAGCATTTT.

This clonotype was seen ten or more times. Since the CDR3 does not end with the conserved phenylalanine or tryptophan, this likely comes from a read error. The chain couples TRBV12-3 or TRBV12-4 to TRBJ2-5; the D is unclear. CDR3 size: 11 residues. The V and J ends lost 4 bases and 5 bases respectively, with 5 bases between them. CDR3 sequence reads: CASSYRETQYL. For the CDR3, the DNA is TGTGCCAGCAGTTATCGGGAGACCCAGTACCTC.

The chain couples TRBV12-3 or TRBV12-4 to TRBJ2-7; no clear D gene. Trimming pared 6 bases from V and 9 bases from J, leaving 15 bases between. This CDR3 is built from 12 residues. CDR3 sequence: CASSPPVGGQYF. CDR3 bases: TGTGCCAGCAGCCCTCCGGTGGGTGGGCAGTACTTC.

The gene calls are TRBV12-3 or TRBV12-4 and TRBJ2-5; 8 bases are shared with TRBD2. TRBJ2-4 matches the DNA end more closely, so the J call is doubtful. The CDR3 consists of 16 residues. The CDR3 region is CASSDAGGGAKNIQYF. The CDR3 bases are TGTGCCAGCAGTGATGCAGGCGGGGGGGCCAAAAACATTCAGTACTTC.

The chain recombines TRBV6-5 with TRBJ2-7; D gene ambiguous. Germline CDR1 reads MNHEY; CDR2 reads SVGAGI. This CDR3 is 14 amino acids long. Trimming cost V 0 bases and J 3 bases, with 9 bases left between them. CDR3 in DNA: TGTGCCAGCAGTTACTCGGTACCCGGCTACGAGCAGTACTTC. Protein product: CASSYSVPGYEQYF.

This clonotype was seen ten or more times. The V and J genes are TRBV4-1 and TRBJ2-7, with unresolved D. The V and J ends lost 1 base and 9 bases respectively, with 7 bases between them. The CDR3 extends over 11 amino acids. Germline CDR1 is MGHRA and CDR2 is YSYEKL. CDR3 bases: TGCGCCAGCAGCCAAGCTACGAGGCAGTACTTC. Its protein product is CASSQATRQYF.

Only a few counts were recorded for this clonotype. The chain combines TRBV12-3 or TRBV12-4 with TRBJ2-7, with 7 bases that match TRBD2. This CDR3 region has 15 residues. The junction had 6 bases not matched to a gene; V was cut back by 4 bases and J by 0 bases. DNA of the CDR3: TGTGCCAGCAGTTATCGCGGCGGGGGCTCCTACGAGCAGTACTTC. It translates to CASSYRGGGSYEQYF.